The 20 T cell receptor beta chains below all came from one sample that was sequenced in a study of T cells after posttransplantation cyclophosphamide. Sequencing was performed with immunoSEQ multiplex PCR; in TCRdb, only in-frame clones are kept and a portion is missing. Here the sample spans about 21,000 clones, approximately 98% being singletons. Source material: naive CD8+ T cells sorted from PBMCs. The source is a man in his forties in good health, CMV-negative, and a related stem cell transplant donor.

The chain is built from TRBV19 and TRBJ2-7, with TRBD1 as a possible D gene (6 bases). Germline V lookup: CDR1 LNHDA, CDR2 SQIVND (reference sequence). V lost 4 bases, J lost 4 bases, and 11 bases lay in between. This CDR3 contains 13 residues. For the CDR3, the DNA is TGTGCCAGTAGTAGGCAGGGGTCGTACGAGCAGTACTTC. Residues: CASSRQGSYEQYF. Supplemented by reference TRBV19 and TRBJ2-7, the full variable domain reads DGGITQSPKYLFRKEGQNVTLSCEQNLNHDAMYWYRQDPGQGLRLIYYSQIVNDFQKGDIAEGYSVSREKKESFPLTVTSAQKNPTAFYLCASSRQGSYEQYFGPGTRLTVT.

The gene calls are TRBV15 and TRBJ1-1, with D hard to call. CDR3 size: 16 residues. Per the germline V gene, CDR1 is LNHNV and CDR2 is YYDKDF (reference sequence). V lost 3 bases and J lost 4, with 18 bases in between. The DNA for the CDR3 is TGTGCCACCAGCAGCATCCCCCGCCAGGAGGGCACTGAAGCTTTCTTT. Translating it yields CATSSIPRQEGTEAFF.

The CDR3 nucleotides read TGTGCCAGCAAATTAGGGGGATTGAACACTGAAGCTTTCTTT. Encoded protein: CASKLGGLNTEAFF. The gene calls are TRBV27 and TRBJ1-1; possibly TRBD1 for D (6 bases). CDR3 size: 14 residues. Germline assignment: CDR1 MNHEY and CDR2 SMNVEV (reference sequence). Trimming took off 7 bases at V and 0 bases at J, with 12 bases between the two ends.

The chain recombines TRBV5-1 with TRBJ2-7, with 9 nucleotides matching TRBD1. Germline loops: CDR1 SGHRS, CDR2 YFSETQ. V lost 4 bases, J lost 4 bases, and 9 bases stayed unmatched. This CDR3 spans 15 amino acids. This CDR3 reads CASSHPGQGLYEQYF. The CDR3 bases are TGCGCCAGCAGCCATCCGGGACAGGGACTTTACGAGCAGTACTTC. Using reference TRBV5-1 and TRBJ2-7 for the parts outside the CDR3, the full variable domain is KAGVTQTPRYLIKTRGQQVTLSCSPISGHRSVSWYQQTPGQGLQFLFEYFSETQRNKGNFPGRFSGRQFSNSRSEMNVSTLELGDSALYLCASSHPGQGLYEQYFGPGTRLTVT.

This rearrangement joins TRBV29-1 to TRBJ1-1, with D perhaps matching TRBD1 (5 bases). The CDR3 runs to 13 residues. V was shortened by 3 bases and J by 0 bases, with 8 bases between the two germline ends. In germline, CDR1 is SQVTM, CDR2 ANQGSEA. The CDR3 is CSVDDSLNTEAFF. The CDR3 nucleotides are TGCAGCGTTGATGACAGCTTGAACACTGAAGCTTTCTTT.

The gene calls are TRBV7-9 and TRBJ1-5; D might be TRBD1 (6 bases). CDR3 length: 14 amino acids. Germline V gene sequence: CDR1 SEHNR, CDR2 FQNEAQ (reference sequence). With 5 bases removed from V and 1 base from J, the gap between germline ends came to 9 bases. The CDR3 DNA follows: TGTGCCAGCAGCGTTACAGGGAGCAATCAGCCCCAGCATTTT. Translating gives CASSVTGSNQPQHF. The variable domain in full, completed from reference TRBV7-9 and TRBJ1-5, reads DTGVSQNPRHKITKRGQNVTFRCDPISEHNRLYWYRQTLGQGPEFLTYFQNEAQLEKSRLLSDRFSAERPKGSFSTLEIQRTEQGDSAMYLCASSVTGSNQPQHFGDGTRLSIL.

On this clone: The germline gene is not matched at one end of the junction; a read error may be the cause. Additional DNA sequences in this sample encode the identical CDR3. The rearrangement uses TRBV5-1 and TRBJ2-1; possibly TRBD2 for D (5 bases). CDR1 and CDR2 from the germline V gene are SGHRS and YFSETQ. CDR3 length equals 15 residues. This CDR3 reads CASSPEGSQGGEQFF. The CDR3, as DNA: TGCGCCAGCAGCCCCGAAGGGAGCCAAGGTGGTGAGCAATTCTTC.

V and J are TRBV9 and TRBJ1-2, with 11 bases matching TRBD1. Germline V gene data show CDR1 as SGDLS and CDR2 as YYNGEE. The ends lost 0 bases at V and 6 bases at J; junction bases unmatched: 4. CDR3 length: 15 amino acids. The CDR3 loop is CASSVGTGGPNGYTF. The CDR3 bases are TGTGCCAGCAGCGTAGGGACAGGGGGCCCGAATGGCTACACCTTC.

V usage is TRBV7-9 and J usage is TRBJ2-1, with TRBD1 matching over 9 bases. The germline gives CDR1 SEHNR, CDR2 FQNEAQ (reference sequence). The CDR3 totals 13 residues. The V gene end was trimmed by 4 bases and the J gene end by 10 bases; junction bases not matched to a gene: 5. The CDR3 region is CASSSTGGDEQFF. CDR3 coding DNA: TGTGCCAGCAGCTCGACAGGGGGTGACGAGCAGTTCTTC. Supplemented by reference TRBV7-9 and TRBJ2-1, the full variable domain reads DTGVSQNPRHKITKRGQNVTFRCDPISEHNRLYWYRQTLGQGPEFLTYFQNEAQLEKSRLLSDRFSAERPKGSFSTLEIQRTEQGDSAMYLCASSSTGGDEQFFGPGTRLTVL.

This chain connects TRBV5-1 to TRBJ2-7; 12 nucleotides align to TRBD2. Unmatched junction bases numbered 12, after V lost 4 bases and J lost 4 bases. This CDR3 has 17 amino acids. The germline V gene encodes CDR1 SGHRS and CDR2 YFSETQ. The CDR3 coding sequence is TGCGCCAGCAGCGGGCCTTCGACTAGCGGGGGTTCATACGAGCAGTACTTC. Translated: CASSGPSTSGGSYEQYF.

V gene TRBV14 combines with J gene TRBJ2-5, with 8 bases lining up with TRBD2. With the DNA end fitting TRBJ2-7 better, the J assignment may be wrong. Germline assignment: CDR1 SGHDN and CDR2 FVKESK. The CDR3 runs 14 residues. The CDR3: CASSLLSGAYEQYF. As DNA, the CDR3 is TGTGCCAGCAGCCTACTTAGCGGGGCCTACGAGCAGTACTTC.

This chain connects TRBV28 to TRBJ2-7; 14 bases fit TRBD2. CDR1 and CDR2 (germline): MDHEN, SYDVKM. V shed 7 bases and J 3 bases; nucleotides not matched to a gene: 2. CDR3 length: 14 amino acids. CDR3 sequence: CASKGLAGDYEQYF. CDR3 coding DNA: TGTGCCAGCAAGGGACTAGCGGGAGACTACGAGCAGTACTTC.

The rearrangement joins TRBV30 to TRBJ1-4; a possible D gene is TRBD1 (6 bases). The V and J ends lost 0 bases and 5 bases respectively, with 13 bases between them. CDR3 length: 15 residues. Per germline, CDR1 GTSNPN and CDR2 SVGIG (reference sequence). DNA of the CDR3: TGTGCCTGGAGTGTATTCGGGCAGGGGAATGAAAAACTGTTTTTT. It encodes CAWSVFGQGNEKLFF. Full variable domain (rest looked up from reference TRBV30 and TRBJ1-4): SQTIHQWPATLVQPVGSPLSLECTVEGTSNPNLYWYRQAAGRGLQLLFYSVGIGQISSEVPQNLSASRPQDRQFILSSKKLLLSDSGFYLCAWSVFGQGNEKLFFGSGTQLSVL.

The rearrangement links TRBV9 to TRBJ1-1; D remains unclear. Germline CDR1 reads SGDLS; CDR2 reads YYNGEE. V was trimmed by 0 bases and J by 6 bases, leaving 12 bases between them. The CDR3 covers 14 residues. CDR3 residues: CASSVGREVAEAFF. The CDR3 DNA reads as TGTGCCAGCAGCGTAGGGAGGGAAGTGGCTGAAGCTTTCTTT.

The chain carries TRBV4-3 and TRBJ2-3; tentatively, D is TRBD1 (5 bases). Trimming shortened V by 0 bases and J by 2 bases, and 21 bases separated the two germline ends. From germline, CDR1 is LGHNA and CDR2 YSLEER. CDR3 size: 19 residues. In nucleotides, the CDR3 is TGCGCCAGCAGCCAAGAAATAAGTGGGGCAGACACCTACACAGATACGCAGTATTTT. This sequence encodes CASSQEISGADTYTDTQYF.

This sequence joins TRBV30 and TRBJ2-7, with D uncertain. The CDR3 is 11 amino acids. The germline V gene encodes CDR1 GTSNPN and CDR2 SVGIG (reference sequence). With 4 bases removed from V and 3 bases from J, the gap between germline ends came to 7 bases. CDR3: CAWTLGYEQYF. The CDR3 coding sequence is TGTGCCTGGACCCTCGGCTACGAGCAGTACTTC.

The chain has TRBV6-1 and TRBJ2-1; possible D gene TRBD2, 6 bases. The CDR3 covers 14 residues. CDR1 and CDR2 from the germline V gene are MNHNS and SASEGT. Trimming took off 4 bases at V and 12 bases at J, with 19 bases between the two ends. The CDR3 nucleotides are TGTGCCAGCAGTGTCCCCCAACCGATAGCGGCGCAGTTCTTC. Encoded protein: CASSVPQPIAAQFF.

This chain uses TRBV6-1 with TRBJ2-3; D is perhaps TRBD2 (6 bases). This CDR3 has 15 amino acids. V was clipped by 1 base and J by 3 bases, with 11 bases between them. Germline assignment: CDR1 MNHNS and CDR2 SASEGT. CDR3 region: CASSEGKGRTDTQYF. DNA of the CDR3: TGTGCCAGCAGTGAAGGGAAGGGGAGGACAGATACGCAGTATTTT.

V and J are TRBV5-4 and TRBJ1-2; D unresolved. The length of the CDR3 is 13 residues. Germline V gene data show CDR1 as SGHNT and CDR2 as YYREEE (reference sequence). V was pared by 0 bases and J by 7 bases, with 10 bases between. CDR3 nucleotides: TGTGCCAGCAGCTTGGTTGCGGGAAGTGGCTACACCTTC. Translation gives CASSLVAGSGYTF.

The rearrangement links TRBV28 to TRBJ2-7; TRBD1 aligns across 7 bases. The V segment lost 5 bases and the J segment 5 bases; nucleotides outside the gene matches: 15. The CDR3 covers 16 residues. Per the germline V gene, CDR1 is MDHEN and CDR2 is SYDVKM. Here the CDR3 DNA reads TGTGCCAGCAGTGACCCGACAGGGATCCGTCTCAACGAGCAGTACTTC. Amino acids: CASSDPTGIRLNEQYF.